A selection of T cell receptor beta chains follows, all from one sample in a study of T-cell reconstitution after alpha-beta-depleted transplantation in children. Each CDR3 protein gets one entry after TCRdb re-called the PCR reads with MiXCR. The sample yields around 130,000 distinct CDR3 sequences, about 9.5% seen once. The material sequenced was PBMCs, mostly from graft donor cells, taken 180 days after TCRalphabeta/CD19-depleted stem cell transplant. The receptor source for this set is a girl under two years old who had a stem cell transplant for combined immunodeficiency, so the T cells may come from the graft donor. The CDR3 runs from the conserved cysteine through the conserved F or W. The D gene is left open where the match is weak. A row's size may be missing; if present it is once, few, many or a size class.

D	V	length	J	size	CDR3	DNA
-	TRBV29-1	14	TRBJ2-5	-	CSVEGQGVQETQYF	TGCAGCGTTGAAGGTCAGGGCGTCCAAGAGACCCAGTACTTC
TRBD2	TRBV20-1	14	TRBJ2-2	-	CSARRGVNTGELFF	TGCAGTGCTCGACGGGGGGTCAACACCGGGGAGCTGTTTTTT
-	TRBV10-3	15	TRBJ2-3	few	CAVSPGRGSTDTQYF	TGTGCCGTCTCGCCGGGAAGGGGAAGCACAGATACGCAGTATTTT
TRBD2	TRBV15	19	TRBJ2-3	few	CATSRDISGSWGPTDTQYF	TGTGCCACCAGCAGAGATATTAGCGGGAGTTGGGGCCCCACAGATACGCAGTATTTT
-	TRBV28	15	TRBJ2-3	-	CASIRGGHSTDTQYF	TGTGCCAGCATCCGCGGGGGACATAGCACAGATACGCAGTATTTT
TRBD1	TRBV12-3/TRBV12-4	15	TRBJ2-7	-	CASSLPTGGVYEQYF	TGTGCCAGCAGCTTACCGACAGGGGGTGTCTACGAGCAGTACTTC
TRBD2	TRBV29-1	13	TRBJ2-5	-	CSVHRRGQETQYF	TGCAGCGTTCACCGGCGGGGGCAAGAGACCCAGTACTTC
-	TRBV11-3	15	TRBJ2-6	-	CSSSRGGGGANVLTF	TGTTCCAGCAGCCGAGGCGGAGGCGGGGCCAACGTCCTGACTTTC
TRBD2	TRBV7-2	16	TRBJ2-5	-	CASSLARAGGLQTQYF	TGTGCCAGCAGCTTAGCGCGAGCGGGGGGCCTACAGACCCAGTACTTC
TRBD2	TRBV10-3	16	TRBJ2-7	many	CAISPSSWREEYEQYF	TGTGCCATCAGTCCCTCAAGTTGGCGGGAGGAGTACGAGCAGTACTTC
TRBD2	TRBV20-1	15	TRBJ2-3	many	CSASLAGGITDTQYF	TGCAGTGCTTCGCTAGCGGGGGGAATCACAGATACGCAGTATTTT
-	TRBV11-1	17	TRBJ2-3	few	CASSLGQRISDTDTQYF	TGTGCCAGCAGCTTAGGACAGCGAATTAGCGACACAGATACGCAGTATTTT
TRBD2	TRBV3-1	15	TRBJ2-7	few	CASRPSGRPFLEQYF	TGTGCCAGCAGACCTAGCGGGAGGCCCTTCCTCGAGCAGTACTTC
-	TRBV7-2	18	TRBJ2-7	few	CASSLASLRRAPAYEQYF	TGTGCCAGCAGCTTAGCCTCTTTACGCAGGGCGCCGGCCTACGAGCAGTACTTC
TRBD1	TRBV12-3/TRBV12-4	13	TRBJ1-5	many	CASRGQGSQPQHF	TGTGCCAGCAGGGGACAGGGGAGTCAGCCCCAGCATTTT
-	TRBV7-6	16	TRBJ2-7	-	CASSAEQGRLYTPKYF	TGTGCCAGCAGCGCGGAACAGGGACGGCTTTATACTCCTAAGTACTTC
TRBD1	TRBV5-1	14	TRBJ1-2	many	CASSWDRVSSGYTF	TGCGCCAGCAGCTGGGACAGGGTGAGCAGTGGCTACACCTTC
-	TRBV21-1	16	TRBJ2-7	few	CASSPWRTSGGYEQYF	TGTGCCAGCAGCCCTTGGCGGACTAGCGGAGGATACGAGCAGTACTTC
-	TRBV5-6	12	TRBJ2-7	many	CASSLGDGEQYF	TGTGCCAGCAGCTTGGGGGATGGGGAGCAGTACTTC
-	TRBV12-3/TRBV12-4	13	TRBJ1-5	few	CASSPYRDQPQHF	TGTGCCAGCAGTCCTTACAGAGATCAGCCCCAGCATTTT
-	TRBV30	13	TRBJ1-5	-	CAWSSGKDQPQHF	TGTGCCTGGAGTTCGGGGAAGGATCAGCCCCAGCATTTT
TRBD2	TRBV11-1	17	TRBJ2-1	-	CASSLGAGGPEFDEQFF	TGTGCCAGCAGCTTAGGAGCGGGAGGGCCGGAATTTGATGAGCAGTTCTTC
TRBD1	TRBV27	15	TRBJ1-2	few	CASSLRDSLAYGYTF	TGTGCCAGCAGTTTAAGGGACAGCTTAGCCTATGGCTACACCTTC
-	TRBV20-1	15	TRBJ2-3	-	CSANLIAVRTDTQYF	TGCAGTGCTAACCTTATAGCGGTCCGCACAGATACGCAGTATTTT
-	TRBV12-3/TRBV12-4	12	TRBJ2-5	few	CASSYLPGEAYF	TGTGCCAGCAGTTACCTTCCAGGGGAGGCCTACTTC
TRBD2	TRBV11-2	15	TRBJ2-1	-	CASSQTSGRAHEQFF	TGTGCCAGCAGCCAAACTAGCGGGAGGGCCCATGAGCAGTTCTTC
-	TRBV7-9	12	TRBJ2-7	few	CASSRDFYEQYF	TGTGCCAGCAGCAGGGACTTCTACGAGCAGTACTTC
TRBD1	TRBV20-1	14	TRBJ2-2	many	CSASGQGNTGELFF	TGCAGTGCTAGCGGACAGGGGAACACCGGGGAGCTGTTTTTT